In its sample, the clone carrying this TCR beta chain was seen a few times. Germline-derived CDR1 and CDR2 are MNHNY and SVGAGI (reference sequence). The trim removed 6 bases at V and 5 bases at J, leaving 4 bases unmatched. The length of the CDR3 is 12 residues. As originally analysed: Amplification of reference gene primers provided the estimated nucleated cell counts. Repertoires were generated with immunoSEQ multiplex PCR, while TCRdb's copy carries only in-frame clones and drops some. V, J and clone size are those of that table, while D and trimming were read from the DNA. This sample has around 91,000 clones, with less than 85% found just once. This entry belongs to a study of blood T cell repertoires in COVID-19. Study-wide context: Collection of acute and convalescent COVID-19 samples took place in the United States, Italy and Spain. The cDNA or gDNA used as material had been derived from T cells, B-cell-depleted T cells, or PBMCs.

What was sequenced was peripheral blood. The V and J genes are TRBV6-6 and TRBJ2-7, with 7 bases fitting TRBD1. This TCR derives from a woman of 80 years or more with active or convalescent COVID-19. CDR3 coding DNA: TGTGCCAGCAGGTTTACAGGGGACGAGCAGTACTTC. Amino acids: CASRFTGDEQYF.